The 17 T cell receptor beta chains below come from one sample, sequenced in a study of control samples from healthy donors and cancer patients. Assay: immunoSEQ multiplex PCR; the TCRdb copy retains only in-frame clones and omits some. The data contain around 100,000 clones, about 90% of them singletons. The sequenced material came from blood. These receptors were collected from a woman between 45 and 60 years old in good health.

This sequence joins TRBV7-9 and TRBJ2-2; D assignment may be TRBD1 or TRBD2 (5 bases each). V gave up 3 bases and J gave up 5 bases, with 10 bases separating them. Germline V gene data show CDR1 as SEHNR and CDR2 as FQNEAQ (reference sequence). The CDR3 is 14 residues long. The CDR3 DNA is TGTGCCAGCAGCTTGGGGGTTAGGACCGGGGAGCTGTTTTTT. Amino acid sequence: CASSLGVRTGELFF.

V and J are TRBV18 and TRBJ2-5; 7 positions match TRBD2. This CDR3 spans 14 amino acids. Germline lookup yields CDR1 KGHSH and CDR2 LQKENI. Unmatched junction bases numbered 11, after V lost 3 bases and J lost 10 bases. The CDR3 nucleotides read TGTGCCAGCTCACCTAAACTCCGGAAGCGGGACCAGTACTTC. Translated, it gives CASSPKLRKRDQYF.

This clone was seen just once. V and J are TRBV18 and TRBJ2-7; 10 bases agree with TRBD2. V was pared by 2 bases and J by 3 bases, with 4 bases of the junction left unmatched. This CDR3 has 15 amino acids. The germline CDR1 and CDR2 sequences are KGHSH and LQKENI. The CDR3 nucleotides are TGTGCCAGCTCACCAATCCTAGCGGGGGTCTACGAGCAGTACTTC. Amino acid sequence: CASSPILAGVYEQYF.

V usage is TRBV10-1 and J usage is TRBJ2-3; tentative D call: TRBD1 (6 bases). This CDR3 spans 16 amino acids. V dropped 4 bases and J dropped 1 base, with 15 bases sitting between them. Germline assignment: CDR1 WNHNN and CDR2 SYGVQD (reference sequence). The CDR3, as DNA: TGCGCCAGCAGTGGACTCAGGGGAGTAGGCACAGATACGCAGTATTTT. Translated, it gives CASSGLRGVGTDTQYF.

J is TRBJ1-2 and V is TRBV19; 10 bases line up with TRBD1. Germline V lookup: CDR1 LNHDA, CDR2 SQIVND (reference sequence). CDR3 length equals 15 residues. Trimming cost V 5 bases and J 7 bases; bases outside gene matches: 10. This CDR3 is CASSAPGQGNGGYTF. The CDR3 region has the DNA TGTGCCAGTAGTGCTCCGGGACAGGGGAATGGTGGCTACACCTTC.

V usage is TRBV3-1 (or the pseudogene TRBV3-2) and J usage is TRBJ2-1; D gene unclear. V lost 4 bases and J lost 0, with 4 bases in between. This CDR3 has 13 amino acids. The germline V gene encodes CDR1 LGHDT and CDR2 YNNKEL (reference sequence). The CDR3 region is CASSRSSYNEQFF. CDR3 coding DNA: TGTGCCAGCAGCCGTAGCTCCTACAATGAGCAGTTCTTC.

The V call is TRBV19, the J call TRBJ1-1; D ambiguous. The V and J ends lost 7 bases and 3 bases respectively, with 12 bases between them. The CDR3 consists of 13 residues. Germline V gene sequence: CDR1 LNHDA, CDR2 SQIVND (reference sequence). CDR3 sequence (DNA): TGTGCCAGTAAGCTCGGGAGCTACACTGAAGCTTTCTTT. Amino acid sequence: CASKLGSYTEAFF.

The J gene is TRBJ2-7, the V gene TRBV27; possibly TRBD1 for D (5 bases). Trimming stripped 6 bases from V and 5 bases from J, with 11 bases between. CDR1 and CDR2 from the germline V gene are MNHEY and SMNVEV (reference sequence). CDR3 length: 12 amino acids. The CDR3 bases are TGTGCCAGCAGCCCACCAGGGCACGAGCAGTACGTC. It is translated as CASSPPGHEQYV.

In this sample, this clone turned up a few times. This chain links TRBV12-3 or TRBV12-4 with TRBJ2-3, with D possibly being TRBD1 or TRBD2 (6 bases each). CDR3 length equals 13 residues. Trimming shortened V by 6 bases and J by 2 bases, and 9 bases separated the two germline ends. The CDR3 region is CASSGGHTDTQYF. In DNA, the CDR3 is TGTGCCAGCAGCGGGGGACACACAGATACGCAGTATTTT.

This clone appeared once. V gene TRBV7-3 combines with J gene TRBJ2-1; TRBD2 agrees at 7 bases. There are 19 residues in the CDR3. Germline V gene sequence: CDR1 SGHTA, CDR2 FQGTGA. V lost 5 bases and J lost 0; bases outside the gene matches: 16. CDR3 sequence: CASSPVVSGLVGSYNEQFF. DNA for the CDR3: TGTGCCAGCAGCCCAGTGGTTAGCGGGTTGGTCGGCTCCTACAATGAGCAGTTCTTC.

CDR3 nucleotides: TGTGCCAGCAGCCTCAGAGGGGGACTGGGGTCACCCCTCCACTTT. It encodes CASSLRGGLGSPLHF. This chain uses TRBV3-1 (or the pseudogene TRBV3-2) with TRBJ1-6; possibly TRBD1 for D (6 bases). CDR1 and CDR2 from the germline V gene are LGHDT and YNNKEL (reference sequence). The V gene lost 4 bases and the J gene lost 10 bases, with 17 bases spanning the gap. The CDR3 totals 15 residues.

The CDR3 sequence is CASSRSGEQETQYF. The CDR3 DNA sequence: TGTGCCAGCAGCAGAAGTGGGGAACAAGAGACCCAGTACTTC. The chain couples TRBV7-2 to TRBJ2-5; unclear D gene. CDR3 length: 14 residues. V was shortened by 5 bases and J by 2 bases, with 12 bases between the two germline ends. CDR1 and CDR2 (germline): SGHTA, FQGNSA. Combining the CDR3 with reference TRBV7-2 and TRBJ2-5 gives the whole variable domain GAGVSQSPSNKVTEKGKDVELRCDPISGHTALYWYRQSLGQGLEFLIYFQGNSAPDKSGLPSDRFSAERTGGSVSTLTIQRTQQEDSAVYLCASSRSGEQETQYFGPGTRLLVL.

The chain recombines TRBV6-5 with TRBJ2-7, with TRBD2 matching 10 bases. The V gene end was trimmed by 0 bases and the J gene end by 4 bases; junction bases not matched to a gene: 6. There are 16 residues in the CDR3. Germline-derived CDR1 and CDR2 are MNHEY and SVGAGI. The CDR3 sequence: CASSYSKAGGLYEQYF. The CDR3 region has the DNA TGTGCCAGCAGTTACTCGAAAGCGGGGGGGCTTTACGAGCAGTACTTC.

V usage is TRBV7-2 and J usage is TRBJ2-5; 12 nucleotides line up with TRBD2. The CDR3 runs 14 residues. Germline V gives CDR1 SGHTA, CDR2 FQGNSA. The trim removed 4 bases at V and 7 bases at J, leaving 4 bases unmatched. The CDR3 DNA is TGTGCCAGCAGCTCAAGACTAGCGGGGGTGACCCAGTACTTC. This encodes CASSSRLAGVTQYF.

The genes are TRBV28 and TRBJ2-2; no firm D call. Trimming shortened V by 8 bases and J by 0 bases, and 7 bases separated the two germline ends. Germline-derived CDR1 and CDR2 are MDHEN and SYDVKM. The CDR3 extends over 13 amino acids. CDR3 protein: CASGVTNTGELFF. The CDR3 DNA reads TGTGCCAGCGGTGTGACGAACACCGGGGAGCTGTTTTTT.

The V gene is TRBV7-9, the J gene TRBJ2-5; the D is unclear. The CDR3 is 16 residues long. Trimming removed 1 base at V and 5 bases at J, with 17 bases between. The germline V gene encodes CDR1 SEHNR and CDR2 FQNEAQ (reference sequence). The CDR3 nucleotides read TGTGCCAGCAGCTTAGGCGAAGCCGCTAGAACGGAGACCCAGTACTTC. It encodes CASSLGEAARTETQYF.

The chain joins TRBV18 to TRBJ2-5, with a tentative D call TRBD2 (6 bases). The CDR3 has 18 residues. Trimming removed 3 bases at V and 2 bases at J, with 22 bases between. The germline V gene encodes CDR1 KGHSH and CDR2 LQKENI. The CDR3: CASSPLPGTLIGQETQYF. For the CDR3, the DNA is TGTGCCAGCTCACCGCTTCCCGGGACTCTGATAGGACAAGAGACCCAGTACTTC.